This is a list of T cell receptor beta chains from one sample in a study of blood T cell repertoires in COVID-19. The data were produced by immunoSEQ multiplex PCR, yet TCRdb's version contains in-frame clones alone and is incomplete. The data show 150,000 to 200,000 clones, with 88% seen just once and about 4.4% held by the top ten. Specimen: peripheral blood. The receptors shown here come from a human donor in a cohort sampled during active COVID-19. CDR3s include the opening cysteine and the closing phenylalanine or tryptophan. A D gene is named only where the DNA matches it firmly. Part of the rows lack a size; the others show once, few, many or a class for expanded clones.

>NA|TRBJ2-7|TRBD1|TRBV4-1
CASSQGQGVSYEQYF
TGCGCCAGCAGCCAAGGACAGGGCGTCTCCTACGAGCAGTACTTC
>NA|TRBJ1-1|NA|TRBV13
CASSLGQLVMNTEAFF
TGTGCCAGCAGCTTAGGACAGTTAGTTATGAACACTGAAGCTTTCTTT
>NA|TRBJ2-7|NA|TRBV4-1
CASSQEESRDYEQYF
TGCGCCAGCAGCCAAGAGGAGAGCAGAGACTACGAGCAGTACTTC
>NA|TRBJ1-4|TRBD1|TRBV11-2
CASSRVGTANEKLFF
TGTGCCAGCAGCCGCGTGGGGACAGCAAACGAAAAACTGTTTTTT
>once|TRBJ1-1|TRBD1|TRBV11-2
CASSFEGAMTEAFF
TGTGCCAGCAGCTTTGAGGGGGCGATGACTGAAGCTTTCTTT
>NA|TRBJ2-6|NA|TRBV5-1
CASSLEGAGANVLTF
TGCGCCAGCAGCTTGGAAGGGGCTGGGGCCAACGTCCTGACTTTC
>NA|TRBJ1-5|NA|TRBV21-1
CASSRDGDSNQPQHF
TGTGCCAGCAGCCGAGACGGGGATAGCAATCAGCCCCAGCATTTT
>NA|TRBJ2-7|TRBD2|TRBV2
CASSARGVNEQYF
TGTGCCAGCAGCGCGCGGGGGGTCAACGAGCAGTACTTC
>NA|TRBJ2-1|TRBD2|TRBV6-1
CASSGRLAGSSYNEQFF
TGTGCCAGCAGTGGGCGGCTAGCGGGTAGCTCCTACAATGAGCAGTTCTTC
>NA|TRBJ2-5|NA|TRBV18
CASSPLQGSQETQYF
TGTGCCAGCTCACCCCTACAGGGTTCCCAAGAGACCCAGTACTTC
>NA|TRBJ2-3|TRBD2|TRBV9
CASSVVSGVTDTQYF
TGTGCCAGCAGCGTAGTTAGCGGGGTCACAGATACGCAGTATTTT
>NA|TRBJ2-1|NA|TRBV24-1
CATSMGGNEQFF
TGTGCCACCTCGATGGGGGGCAATGAGCAGTTCTTC
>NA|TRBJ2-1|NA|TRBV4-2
CASSRNWGLYNEQFF
TGTGCCAGCAGCCGGAATTGGGGCCTGTACAATGAGCAGTTCTTC
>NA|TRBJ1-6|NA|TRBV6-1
CASSDGSGSSYNSPLHF
TGTGCCAGCAGTGACGGTTCGGGGAGCTCCTATAATTCACCCCTCCACTTT
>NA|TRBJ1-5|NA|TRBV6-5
CASSYSGGDQPQHF
TGTGCCAGCAGTTACTCAGGGGGGGATCAGCCCCAGCATTTT
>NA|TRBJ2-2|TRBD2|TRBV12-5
CASGLTGGETGELFF
TGTGCTAGTGGTTTGACGGGGGGAGAGACCGGGGAGCTGTTTTTT
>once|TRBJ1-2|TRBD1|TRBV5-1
CASSSATGRGYTF
TGCGCCAGCAGCTCAGCGACAGGGCGTGGCTACACCTTC
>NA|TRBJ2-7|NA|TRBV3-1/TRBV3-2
CASSQGWEANEQYF
TGTGCCAGCAGCCAAGGCTGGGAGGCCAACGAGCAGTACTTC
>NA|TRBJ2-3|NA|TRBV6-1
CASREDTSTDTQYF
TGTGCCAGCAGGGAAGATACTAGCACAGATACGCAGTATTTT
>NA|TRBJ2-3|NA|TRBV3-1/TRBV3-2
CASSQDPGGTDTQYF
TGTGCCAGCAGCCAAGATCCGGGAGGCACAGATACGCAGTATTTT
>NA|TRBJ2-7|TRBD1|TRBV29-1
CSVEERTGGSYEQYF
TGCAGCGTTGAAGAAAGGACAGGGGGCTCCTACGAGCAGTACTTC
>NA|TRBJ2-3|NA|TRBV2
CASGQGTQYF
TGTGCCAGCGGGCAGGGGACGCAGTATTTT
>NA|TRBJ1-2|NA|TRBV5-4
CASSFGSNYGYTF
TGTGCCAGCAGCTTCGGGTCCAACTATGGCTACACCTTC
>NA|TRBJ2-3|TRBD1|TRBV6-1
CASSESGQGTDTQYF
TGTGCCAGCAGTGAATCGGGACAGGGCACAGATACGCAGTATTTT
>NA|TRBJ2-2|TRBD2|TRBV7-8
CASSLAGLAVTRTGELFF
TGTGCCAGCAGCTTAGCGGGACTAGCGGTGACGAGGACCGGGGAGCTGTTTTTT